The clone carrying this TCR beta chain was seen at least ten times. Its antigen is as yet unknown. This entry belongs to a study of read filtering for tumor transcriptome and immune sequencing. Across the whole study: The cohort had more than 16 men and 14 to 15 women aged about 47 to 80, mean about 66 years. 8 or 9 patients were R-ISS I, some 15 were R-ISS II, six or seven were R-ISS III.

The germline V and J ends were trimmed by 4 bases and 9 bases, with 34 bases remaining between them. This CDR3 has 20 residues. The germline gives CDR1 MGHRA, CDR2 YSYEKL. Study-wide results and limits: Approximately 77% of IR-seq clonotypes had a single read, yet these held approximately 3.5% of reads.

Molecular barcoded adaptors covering alpha/delta and beta/gamma chains were used on roughly 370 ng RNA. TCRdb fed the reads into MiXCR, producing one record per CDR3 protein. The sample consists of about 37,000 distinct CDR3 sequences, about an eighth of them appearing once. Bone marrow was sampled from every patient at the time of active disease. This clonotype originated in a donor over 35 with multiple myeloma. The sequenced material came from a population of CD138-negative cells sorted from bone marrow. This rearrangement joins TRBV4-1 to TRBJ2-1, with D possibly TRBD1 on 6 matching bases. The CDR3 DNA reads TGCGCCAGCAGCCCAAGGGCAGCTGGACAGCCTACCCAAGTTTTTGGTGAGCAGTTCTTC. Protein product: CASSPRAAGQPTQVFGEQFF.